This T cell receptor beta chain was identified in a study of radiotherapy plus CTLA-4 blockade in lung cancer. Whole-study context: Objective responses occurred in about 18% of patients; 25% to 40% had disease control.

Findings of the study overall: Interferon-beta and early blood T cell clone dynamics reportedly predicted response best. Peripheral blood showed expansion of tumor-derived TCR clones after radiotherapy and ipilimumab.

The assay was immunoSEQ multiplex PCR, and TCRdb's table has in-frame clones only and misses some. The repertoire has about 93,000 clones, almost 90% of them found once; the top ten carry 4% to 6%. In chemo-refractory metastatic non-small-cell lung cancer, patients got ipilimumab CTLA-4 blockade together with focal radiation. About this clone itself: Its antigen is currently unknown.

Germline CDR1 reads SGHRS; CDR2 reads YFSETQ. V lost 4 bases, J lost 3 bases, and 13 bases lay in between. This CDR3 is built from 14 residues. This receptor was taken from a human donor with non-small cell lung cancer that progressed on radiotherapy plus ipilimumab. The chain recombines TRBV5-1 with TRBJ2-5; the D call may be TRBD1 or TRBD2 (6 bases each). The sample in question was peripheral blood, obtained from a patient treated with radiotherapy plus ipilimumab. CDR3 amino acids: CASSTTRGEETQYF. CDR3 nucleotides: TGCGCCAGCAGCACTACTAGGGGGGAAGAGACCCAGTACTTC. Combining the CDR3 with reference TRBV5-1 and TRBJ2-5 gives the whole variable domain KAGVTQTPRYLIKTRGQQVTLSCSPISGHRSVSWYQQTPGQGLQFLFEYFSETQRNKGNFPGRFSGRQFSNSRSEMNVSTLELGDSALYLCASSTTRGEETQYFGPGTRLLVL.